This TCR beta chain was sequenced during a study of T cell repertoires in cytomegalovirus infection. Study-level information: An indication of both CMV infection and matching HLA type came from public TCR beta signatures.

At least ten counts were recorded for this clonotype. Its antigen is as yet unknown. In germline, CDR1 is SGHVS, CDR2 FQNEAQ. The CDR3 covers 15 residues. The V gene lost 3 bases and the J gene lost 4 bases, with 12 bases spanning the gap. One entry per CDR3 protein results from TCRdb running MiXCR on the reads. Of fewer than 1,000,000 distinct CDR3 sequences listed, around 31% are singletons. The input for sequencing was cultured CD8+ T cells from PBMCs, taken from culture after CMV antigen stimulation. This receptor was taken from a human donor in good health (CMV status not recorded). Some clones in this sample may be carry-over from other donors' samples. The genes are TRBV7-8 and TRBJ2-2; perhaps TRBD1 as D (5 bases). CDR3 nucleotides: TGTGCCAGCAGCTTCCGGACATCCCCCACCGGGGAGCTGTTTTTT. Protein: CASSFRTSPTGELFF. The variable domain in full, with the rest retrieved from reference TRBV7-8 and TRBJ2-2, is GAGVSQSPRYKVAKRGQDVALRCDPISGHVSLFWYQQALGQGPEFLTYFQNEAQLDKSGLPSDRFFAERPEGSVSTLKIQRTQQEDSAVYLCASSFRTSPTGELFFGEGSRLTVL.